A selection of T cell receptor beta chains follows, all from one sample in a study of shared clonotypes between healthy human individuals. Profiling relied on immunoSEQ multiplex PCR, and the TCRdb table lists in-frame clones only, not all of them. The data show about 670,000 clones, about 78% seen once. Sequenced material: memory CD4+ T cells sorted from blood. These receptor sequences come from a woman aged 25 to 39 in good health. The CDR3 runs from the conserved cysteine through the conserved F or W. The D gene is left open where the match is weak. Only some rows state a clone size, as once, few, many or a class for expanded clones.

15	TRBV6-5	.	.	TRBJ2-7	TGTGCCAGCAGTACCCTAGGGGGGGCCTCCTACGAGCAGTACTTC	CASSTLGGASYEQYF
16	TRBV5-1	.	TRBD2	TRBJ2-1	TGCGCCTCACATTGGGGCCCGGGACTAGGACACAATGAGCAGTTCTTC	CASHWGPGLGHNEQFF
13	TRBV27	.	.	TRBJ1-1	TGTGCCAGCAGTTTTAAGGTGAACACTGAAGCTTTCTTT	CASSFKVNTEAFF
15	TRBV5-1	.	.	TRBJ2-3	TGCGCCAGCAGCCCCGGGACGCGGGTCACAGATACGCAGTATTTT	CASSPGTRVTDTQYF
11	TRBV29-1	.	.	TRBJ2-1	TGCAGCGTCAGGGTTTCCGCCGAGCAGTTCTTC	CSVRVSAEQFF
14	TRBV5-1	many	TRBD1	TRBJ2-5	TGCGCCAGCAGCTCAGGGACAGGGAGAGAGACCCAGTACTTC	CASSSGTGRETQYF
15	TRBV5-1	.	TRBD1	TRBJ2-2	TGCGCCAGCACGCCACAGGGGGCGCACACCGGGGAGCTGTTTTTT	CASTPQGAHTGELFF
16	TRBV18	once	TRBD2	TRBJ2-3	TGTGCCAGCTCGCCAGCTAGCGGGAGGGTTACAGATACGCAGTATTTT	CASSPASGRVTDTQYF
14	TRBV6-1	few	.	TRBJ2-2	TGTGCCAGCAGGTCCGGGACTTTCACCGGGGAGCTGTTTTTT	CASRSGTFTGELFF
11	TRBV28	.	.	TRBJ2-1	TGTGCCAGCGGGCCCGGGTGGGAGCAGTTCTTC	CASGPGWEQFF
15	TRBV6-5	.	TRBD2	TRBJ2-2	TGTGCCAGCGGTAGCGGGAACGCGAACACCGGGGAGCTGTTTTTT	CASGSGNANTGELFF
14	TRBV5-1	few	TRBD2	TRBJ2-1	TGCGCCAGCAGCTTGGGGACTAGCGGGAATGAGCAGTTCTTC	CASSLGTSGNEQFF
17	TRBV4-1	.	TRBD1	TRBJ1-2	TGCGCCAGCAGCCAATCCTTTCGACAGGGGGCTAACTATGGCTACACCTTC	CASSQSFRQGANYGYTF
14	TRBV5-1	once	.	TRBJ2-3	TGCGCCAGCAGCTCCACTAGCCCCACAGATACGCAGTATTTT	CASSSTSPTDTQYF
12	TRBV2	.	.	TRBJ2-7	TGTGCCAGCAGGGAGGCCTACCCCGTGCAGTACTTC	CASREAYPVQYF
14	TRBV5-1	.	TRBD1	TRBJ2-1	TGCGCCAGCAGCCCCGGACAGGGGGCGGGAGGGCAGTTCTTC	CASSPGQGAGGQFF